Listed below are T cell receptor beta chains from one sample, sequenced in a study of hypomethylating agent response in myelodysplastic syndrome. The assay was immunoSEQ multiplex PCR, and TCRdb's table has in-frame clones only and misses some. In the table there are 6,000 or so clones, just under 85% of which are singletons. The sample consisted of bone marrow, taken before or after starting hypomethylating agent treatment for myelodysplastic syndrome (not recorded which). These receptors were collected from a human donor with myelodysplastic syndrome. Each CDR3 is given with its conserved first and last residue. Fields, in order: J gene, V gene, CDR3 protein.

TRBJ1-5 | TRBV6-1 | CASSLLTGGNQPQHF
TRBJ2-1 | TRBV28 | CASSLVINNEQFF
TRBJ2-2 | TRBV4-2 | CASSQDDEGAEANTGELFF
TRBJ1-5 | TRBV2 | CASSTGTDQPQHF
TRBJ2-1 | TRBV10-2 | CASKGRPYNEQFF
TRBJ1-2 | TRBV6-5 | CASSYRGTEDGYTF
TRBJ2-1 | TRBV29-1 | CSVEDTSAPVNEQFF
TRBJ1-2 | TRBV2 | CASSYRDIGFYGYTF
TRBJ1-4 | TRBV6-5 | CASSPQSTNEKLFF
TRBJ2-1 | TRBV10-3 | CAAERLAGYNEQFF
TRBJ2-3 | TRBV10-3 | CAISGAAGSTDTQYF
TRBJ2-1 | TRBV5-1 | CASSFRVDEQFF
TRBJ1-3 | TRBV2 | CASSEGTHLGNTIYF
TRBJ2-1 | TRBV11-2 | CASSLGQGEYNEQFF
TRBJ2-5 | TRBV7-8 | CASSLYGGGSETQYF
TRBJ1-3 | TRBV11-2 | CASSLFAQRNTIYF
TRBJ2-3 | TRBV7-2 | CASRRRGGTDTQYF
TRBJ2-3 | TRBV18 | CASSLVTGPTDTQYF
TRBJ2-1 | TRBV11-2 | CASSLERGTYNEQFF
TRBJ1-2 | TRBV30 | CAWSPLGQGSYGYTF
TRBJ1-3 | TRBV10-3 | CASLGSGNTIYF
TRBJ2-1 | TRBV12-5 | CASGPFFAGGNYNEQFF
TRBJ2-5 | TRBV5-4 | CASSLDPQETQYF
TRBJ1-4 | TRBV5-1 | CASSGGLGEKLFF
TRBJ1-1 | TRBV4-1 | CASSPTGGRDEAFF
TRBJ2-5 | TRBV2 | CASSQGTYQETQYF
TRBJ2-7 | TRBV5-1 | CASSLIPGPYEQYF
TRBJ1-1 | TRBV5-4 | CASGPREGGTEAFF
TRBJ2-5 | TRBV25-1 | CASSGGETQYF
TRBJ2-6 | TRBV4-1 | CASSQVPSGGAGGANVLTF
TRBJ2-1 | TRBV10-3 | CAISDPGGYVQFF